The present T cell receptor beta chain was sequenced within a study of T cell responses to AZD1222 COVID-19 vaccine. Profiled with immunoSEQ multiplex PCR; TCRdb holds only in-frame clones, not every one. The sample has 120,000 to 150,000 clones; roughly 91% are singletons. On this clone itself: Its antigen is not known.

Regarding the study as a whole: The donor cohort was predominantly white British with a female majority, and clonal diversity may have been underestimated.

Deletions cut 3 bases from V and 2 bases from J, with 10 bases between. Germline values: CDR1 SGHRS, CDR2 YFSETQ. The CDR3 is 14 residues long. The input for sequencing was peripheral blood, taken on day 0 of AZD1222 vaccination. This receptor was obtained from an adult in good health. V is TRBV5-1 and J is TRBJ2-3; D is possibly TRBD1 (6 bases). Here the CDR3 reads CASSWTVDTDTQYF. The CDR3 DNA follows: TGCGCCAGCAGCTGGACAGTAGACACAGATACGCAGTATTTT.